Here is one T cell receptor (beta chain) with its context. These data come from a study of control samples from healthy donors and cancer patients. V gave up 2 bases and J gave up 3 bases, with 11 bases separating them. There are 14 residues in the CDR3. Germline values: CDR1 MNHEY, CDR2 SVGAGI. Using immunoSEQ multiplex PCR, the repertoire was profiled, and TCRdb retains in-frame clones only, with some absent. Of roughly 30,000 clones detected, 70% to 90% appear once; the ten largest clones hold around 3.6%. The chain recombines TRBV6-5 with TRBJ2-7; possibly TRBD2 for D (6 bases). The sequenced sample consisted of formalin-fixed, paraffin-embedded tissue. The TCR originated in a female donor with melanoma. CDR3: CASSYGTPFYEQYF. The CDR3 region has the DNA TGTGCCAGCAGTTACGGGACTCCGTTCTACGAGCAGTACTTC.